There are a few counts of the clone carrying this T cell receptor beta chain. This sample is drawn from a study of shared clonotypes between healthy human individuals. Here immunoSEQ multiplex PCR was the method, and the copy in TCRdb shows in-frame clones only, minus some. The sample records about 110,000 clones, about 63% being singletons. The CDR3 consists of 13 residues. Germline V gives CDR1 SGHNT, CDR2 YYREEE (reference sequence). J lost 1 base, V lost 4 bases, and 2 bases had no gene match. The sequencing sample was made of memory CD8+ T cells sorted from blood. Subset meaning: CD45RO+ cells pooled with CCR7-negative TemRA cells. The J gene is TRBJ2-7, the V gene TRBV5-4; 7 nucleotides agree with TRBD1. This clonotype was obtained from a woman aged 25 to 39 in good health. Here the CDR3 reads CASSRTGSYEQYF. DNA of the CDR3: TGTGCCAGCAGCCGGACAGGTTCCTACGAGCAGTACTTC.